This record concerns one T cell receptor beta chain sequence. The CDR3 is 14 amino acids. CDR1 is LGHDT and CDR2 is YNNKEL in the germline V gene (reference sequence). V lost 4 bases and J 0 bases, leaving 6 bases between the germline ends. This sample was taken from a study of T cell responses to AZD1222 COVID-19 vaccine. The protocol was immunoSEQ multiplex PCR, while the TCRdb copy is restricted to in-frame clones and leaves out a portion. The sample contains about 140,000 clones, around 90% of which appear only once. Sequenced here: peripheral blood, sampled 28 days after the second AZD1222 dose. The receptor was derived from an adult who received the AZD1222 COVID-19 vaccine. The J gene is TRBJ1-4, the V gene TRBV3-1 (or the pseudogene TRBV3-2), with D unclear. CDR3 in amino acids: CASSRGPTNEKLFF. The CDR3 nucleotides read TGTGCCAGCAGCCGCGGGCCAACTAATGAAAAACTGTTTTTT.